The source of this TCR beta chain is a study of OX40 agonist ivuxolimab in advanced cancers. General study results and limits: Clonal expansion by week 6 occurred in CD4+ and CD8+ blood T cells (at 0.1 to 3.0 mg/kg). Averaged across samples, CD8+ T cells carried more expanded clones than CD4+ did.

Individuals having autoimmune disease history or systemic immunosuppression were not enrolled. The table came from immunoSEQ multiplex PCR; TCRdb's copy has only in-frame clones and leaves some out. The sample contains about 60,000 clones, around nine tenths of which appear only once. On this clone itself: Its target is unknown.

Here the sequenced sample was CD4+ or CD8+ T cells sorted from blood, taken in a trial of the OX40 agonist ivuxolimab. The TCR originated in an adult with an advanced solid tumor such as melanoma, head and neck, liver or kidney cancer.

The CDR3 is CASKRGLEADTQYF. The CDR3 DNA reads TGTGCCAGCAAGAGGGGACTAGAAGCAGATACGCAGTATTTT. J is TRBJ2-3 and V is TRBV6-1; TRBD2 matches 8 bases. Germline V CDR1 and CDR2: MNHNS, SASEGT. The CDR3 is 14 amino acids. The V segment lost 7 bases and the J segment 4 bases; nucleotides outside the gene matches: 7.